A selection of T cell receptor beta chains follows, all from one sample in a study of CD8+ T cells in alopecia areata. Generated by immunoSEQ multiplex PCR, the TCRdb table keeps only in-frame clones and is missing some. Among over 100,000 clones listed, approximately 49% were seen once. Sequenced material: CD8+ T cells sorted from blood, taken at week 0. All receptors come from a human donor with alopecia areata. The CDR3 runs from the conserved cysteine through the conserved F or W. D genes are given only for firm matches. Clone size is shown for a subset of rows, as once, few, many or a class of expanded clone.

size,J,V,D,DNA,CDR3
few,TRBJ2-6,TRBV7-9,NA,TGTGCCAGCAGCTTAGTTCGGAGCTCTGGGGCCAACGTCCTGACTTTC,CASSLVRSSGANVLTF
few,TRBJ2-1,TRBV19,TRBD2,TGTGCCAGTAGTGTACTAGCGGGCACCTACAATGAGCAGTTCTTC,CASSVLAGTYNEQFF
NA,TRBJ1-2,TRBV27,NA,TGTGCCAGCAGTTCCCGGGCAGGGTTCTATGGCTACACCTTC,CASSSRAGFYGYTF
NA,TRBJ2-5,TRBV6-5,NA,TGTGCCAGCAGTTATACCCCTCTAAGACAAGAGACCCAGTACTTC,CASSYTPLRQETQYF
NA,TRBJ2-2,TRBV7-9,NA,TGTGCCAGCAGCATATCGGAGGAGGAGACCGGGGAGCTGTTTTTT,CASSISEEETGELFF
NA,TRBJ2-1,TRBV6-6,TRBD2,TGTGCCAGCAGTTCCCGACTAGCGAGGTCCTACAATGAGCAGTTCTTC,CASSSRLARSYNEQFF
many,TRBJ2-5,TRBV28,TRBD1,TGTGCCAGCAGTCTGTATACAGGGGTGAAAGAGACCCAGTACTTC,CASSLYTGVKETQYF
NA,TRBJ2-5,TRBV9,TRBD1,TGTGCCAGCAGCGCGACCCCAGGACAGGCCGAGGAGACCCAGTACTTC,CASSATPGQAEETQYF
once,TRBJ1-1,TRBV29-1,NA,TGCAGCGCTCTAAGCGGACCTGAAGCTTTCTTT,CSALSGPEAFF
NA,TRBJ2-2,TRBV7-2,NA,TGTGCCAGCAGCCCAGGGTTGGGGGTTTCCACCGGGGAGCTGTTTTTT,CASSPGLGVSTGELFF
NA,TRBJ1-1,TRBV20-1,NA,TGCTCGAACCGGACTGAAGCTTTCTTT,CSNRTEAFF
once,TRBJ1-1,TRBV13,TRBD1,TGTGCCAGCAGCCCATCAGGGGGGTCGGGCACTGAAGCTTTCTTT,CASSPSGGSGTEAFF
NA,TRBJ2-7,TRBV7-6,NA,TGTGCCAGCAGCTTAATCGGGGTTGGACAGCCCTACGAGCAGTACTTC,CASSLIGVGQPYEQYF
NA,TRBJ1-6,TRBV6-5,NA,TGTGCCAGCAGTTATGGGGAAGACTCCTATAATTCACCCCTCCACTTT,CASSYGEDSYNSPLHF
NA,TRBJ2-3,TRBV13,TRBD2,TGTGCCAGCAGTACTAGCGATCGCACAGATACGCAGTATTTT,CASSTSDRTDTQYF
few,TRBJ1-2,TRBV2,NA,TGTGCCAGCAGTGTGATAATCGGGGTAGGCTATGGCTACACCTTC,CASSVIIGVGYGYTF
NA,TRBJ2-1,TRBV9,NA,TGTGCCAGCAGCGTAGGCGATGAGCAGTTCTTC,CASSVGDEQFF
NA,TRBJ2-7,TRBV4-1,NA,TGCGCCAGCAGCTTGACAGGCTACGAGCAGTACTTC,CASSLTGYEQYF
many,TRBJ1-1,TRBV27,TRBD1,TGTGCCAGCAAACGACAGGGGGCTCACACTGAAGCTTTCTTT,CASKRQGAHTEAFF
NA,TRBJ1-4,TRBV11-2,NA,TGTGCCAGCAGCTATACAGGGCCACACGAAAAACTGTTTTTT,CASSYTGPHEKLFF